This record covers a single T cell receptor (beta chain). Per the original methods: Amplification of reference gene primers was used by the study to estimate nucleated cell counts. Here immunoSEQ multiplex PCR was the method, and the copy in TCRdb shows in-frame clones only, minus some. Clone size and V and J calls were adopted from that table, with D and trimming inferred from the DNA. This sample has approximately 52,000 clones, with 75% to 95% found just once. This sample was included in a study of blood T cell repertoires in COVID-19. Looking at the study overall: Material from acute and convalescent COVID-19 was sourced from the United States, Italy and Spain.

The germline CDR1 and CDR2 sequences are WNHNN and SYGVQD (reference sequence). The CDR3 is 12 residues long. With 5 bases removed from V and 2 bases from J, the gap between germline ends came to 3 bases. The chain joins TRBV10-1 to TRBJ2-2, with unresolved D. This receptor was taken from a man aged 50 to 60 with active COVID-19. Sequences were obtained from peripheral blood. The CDR3 region is CASSLNTGELFF. In DNA form, the CDR3 reads TGCGCCAGCAGTCTAAACACCGGGGAGCTGTTTTTT.